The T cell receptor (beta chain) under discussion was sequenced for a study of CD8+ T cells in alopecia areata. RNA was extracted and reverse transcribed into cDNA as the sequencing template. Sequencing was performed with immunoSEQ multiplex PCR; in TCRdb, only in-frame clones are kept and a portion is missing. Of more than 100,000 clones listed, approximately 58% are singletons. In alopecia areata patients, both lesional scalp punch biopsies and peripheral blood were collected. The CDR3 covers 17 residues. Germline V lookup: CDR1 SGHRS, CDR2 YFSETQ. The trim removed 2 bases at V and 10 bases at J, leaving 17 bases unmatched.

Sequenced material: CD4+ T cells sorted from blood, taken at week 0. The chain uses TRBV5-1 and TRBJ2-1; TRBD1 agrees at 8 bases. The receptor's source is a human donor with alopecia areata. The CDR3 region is CASSLHTRGQGSAEQFF. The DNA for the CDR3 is TGCGCCAGCAGCTTACACACCCGTGGACAGGGTTCAGCGGAGCAGTTCTTC.